What follows describes a single TCR beta chain. Germline and junction disagree at one end, which may indicate a read error. The PCR had 60 Vbeta and 13 Jbeta primers. Generated by immunoSEQ multiplex PCR, the TCRdb table keeps only in-frame clones and is missing some. The sample has more than 150,000 clones, 65% to 85% seen once. The entry originates in a study of cytomegalovirus exposure and HLA in healthy donors. CDR1 SSHAT and CDR2 FNYEAQ come from the germline V gene (reference sequence). This CDR3 region has 18 residues. This receptor was obtained from a woman between 45 and 60 years old in good health and CMV-seropositive. Sample: PBMCs. The chain recombines TRBV7-7 with TRBJ2-3; D perhaps matches TRBD1 (7 bases). Written as DNA, the CDR3 is TGTGCTAGCAGCTTAAGCCCCTGGACAGGCTCCCGGGGGGATACGCAGTATTTT. It encodes CASSLSPWTGSRGDTQYF.